This T cell receptor (beta chain) was identified during a study of identical twins. General observations from the study: Recombination models fit unrelated individuals' TCR alpha sharing but underestimated twins'. Beta out-of-frame twin sharing showed a weaker excess.

This clonotype was observed at least ten times. What it binds is not known. TCRdb recomputed calls from the 5' RACE reads with MiXCR, one row per CDR3 protein. The table lists some 600,000 distinct CDR3 sequences, about 7.1% of them singletons. Germline CDR1 reads MGHDK; CDR2 reads SYGVNS. The CDR3 runs 13 residues. V lost 7 bases to trimming and J lost 2 bases, with 12 bases between them. The same data also went into a second study, on yellow fever vaccine responses in identical twins.

Sample: PBMCs. V usage is TRBV25-1 and J usage is TRBJ2-7; D is perhaps TRBD1 (5 bases). The clonotype comes from a woman in her late teens or twenties in good health. DNA of the CDR3: TGTGCCAGCAACCATGCAGGGACCTACGAGCAGTACTTC. This sequence encodes CASNHAGTYEQYF.